This T cell receptor (beta chain) was sequenced for a study of blood T cell repertoires in COVID-19. Per the study methods: How many nucleated cells were present was estimated from reference gene primer amplification. Some clones are missing from TCRdb's copy, which holds only in-frame ones; the method was immunoSEQ multiplex PCR. That table supplies the V and J calls and clone size; D and trimming were determined from the DNA. The sample consists of 180,000 or so clones, around 90% of them appearing once. CDR1 is MNHEY, CDR2 SMNVEV, per germline (reference sequence). With 6 bases clipped from V and 8 bases from J, the junction kept 12 bases outside the gene matches. The CDR3 is 15 amino acids. This clone was seen only a few times.

The sequenced material came from peripheral blood. This chain uses TRBV27 with TRBJ1-4, with 7 bases identical to TRBD1. The sequence derives from a man aged 50 to 60 with acute or convalescent COVID-19. CDR3 sequence reads: CASSRLRDSAEKLFF. In nucleotides, the CDR3 is TGTGCCAGCAGCCGACTCCGGGACAGTGCCGAAAAACTGTTTTTT.